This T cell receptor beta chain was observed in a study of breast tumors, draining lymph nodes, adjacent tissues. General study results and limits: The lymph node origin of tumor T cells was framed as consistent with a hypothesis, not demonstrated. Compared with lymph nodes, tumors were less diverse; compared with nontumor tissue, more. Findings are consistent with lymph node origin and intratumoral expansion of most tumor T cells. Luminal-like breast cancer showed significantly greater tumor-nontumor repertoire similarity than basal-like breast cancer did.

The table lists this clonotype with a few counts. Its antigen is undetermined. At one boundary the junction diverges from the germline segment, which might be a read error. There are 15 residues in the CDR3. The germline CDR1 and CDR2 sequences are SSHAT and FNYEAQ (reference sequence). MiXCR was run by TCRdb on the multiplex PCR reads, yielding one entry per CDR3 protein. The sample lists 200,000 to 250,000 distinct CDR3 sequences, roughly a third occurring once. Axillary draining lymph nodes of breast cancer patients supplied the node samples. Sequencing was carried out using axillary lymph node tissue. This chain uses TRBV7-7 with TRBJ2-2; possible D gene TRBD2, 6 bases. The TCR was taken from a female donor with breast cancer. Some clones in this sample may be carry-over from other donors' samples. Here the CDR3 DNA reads TGTGCTAGCAGCTTAGACGGGGGGAACACCGGGGAGCTGTTTTTT. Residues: CASSLDGGNTGELFF.